This TCR beta chain was captured by sequencing in a study of cytomegalovirus exposure and HLA in healthy donors (dated by TCRdb to 2017 to 2019). In the study overall: The 666 repertoires of the first cohort and the 120 validation repertoires were produced on the same platform, according to a later analysis. The aim of the study was to test whether cataloging public T cell receptors could identify signatures of past pathogen exposure. A separate validation cohort of about 110 different subjects was used in addition to the approximately 640-subject first cohort. High-throughput TCR immunosequencing, statistical association of individual TCRs with disease status, and machine learning were combined to predict cytomegalovirus infection status. What the study reported, not specific to this receptor: The study listed approximately 150 TCR beta chains as associated with cytomegalovirus. It was suggested by the authors that the approach could potentially be generalized to other disease states and immunological phenotypes. Three of the identified cytomegalovirus-associated TCR beta chains were confirmed in vitro to be specific for cytomegalovirus antigens. A later analysis had no HLA typing for the validation cohort, so co-occurrence there was scored across all 120 repertoires. Most TCR sequences were seen in very few donors, while some public TCRs were found in many individuals. Cytomegalovirus status was reported to be diagnosed by the classifier with high specificity and sensitivity in both the original and validation cohorts. Of the cluster scores, around 95% were above 0 in a later analysis, which found that TCRs clustered in the first cohort also tended to co-occur in the 110 or so validation repertoires.

Library prep was done by the immunoSEQ multiplex PCR assay. The authors' analysis ran thus. A statistical classification framework was developed to diagnose cytomegalovirus status using the catalog of TCR beta chain sequences. This immuneACCESS table, as held by TCRdb, lists in-frame sequences with V and J called but not all clones. Of the missing ones, under half trace to an unresolved V gene in checked studies; the others have no known cause. That table furnishes V, J and clone size, whereas the DNA furnished D and trimming. The sample table records 120,000 to 150,000 clones; approximately 86% of these occur just once. In total, the top ten clones hold 4.5% of the sample. As regards this clone: Its antigen is currently not known. No much larger clone exists at a distance of one base, and base qualities are not known.

The donors belonged to the validation cohort of under 150 subjects, which was separate from the approximately 660-subject first cohort. The germline V gene yields ENHRY for CDR1 and SYGVKD for CDR2. V loses 0 bases of germline sequence and J loses 10 bases, and the interval between the two ends is 7 bases. The CDR3 spans 12 residues, from the cysteine through the phenylalanine. The entry retains the CDR3 DNA only, 36 bases that are in frame from base 1. The source material was PBMCs. The chain couples TRBV10-3 to TRBJ2-1; the D segment cannot be called with confidence. This TCR was recovered from a man aged 18 to 35 in good health and CMV-seropositive. At the DNA level, the sequence is TGTGCCATCAGTGAGTCTCACCGGGAGCAGTTCTTC. The translation is CAISESHREQFF.